This passage covers 7 T cell receptor beta chains from one sample sequenced in a study of cytomegalovirus exposure and HLA in healthy donors. The PCR was carried out with 60 Vbeta primers and 13 Jbeta primers. Here immunoSEQ multiplex PCR was the method, and the copy in TCRdb shows in-frame clones only, minus some. The profile shows 180,000 or so clones, less than 85% of them singletons. Sequencing input: PBMCs. Receptors were obtained from a male donor in good health and CMV-seronegative.

The chain uses TRBV29-1 and TRBJ1-5; 9 bases fit TRBD1. V lost 4 bases, J lost 4 bases, and 8 bases stayed unmatched. There are 15 residues in the CDR3. Germline V gene data show CDR1 as SQVTM and CDR2 as ANQGSEA. The CDR3 loop is CSVAPGQGQNQPQHF. The CDR3, as DNA: TGCAGCGTTGCCCCGGGACAGGGACAAAATCAGCCCCAGCATTTT.

The chain couples TRBV28 to TRBJ2-3; TRBD2 matches at 10 bases. V shed 5 bases, J shed 5 bases, and the junction held 10 bases outside the gene matches. CDR1 is MDHEN, CDR2 SYDVKM, per germline. The CDR3 runs 16 residues. CDR3 DNA sequence: TGTGCCAGCAGTCCCCAGCGGGAGGGCCGAGGAGATACGCAGTATTTT. It codes for CASSPQREGRGDTQYF.

V and J are TRBV5-1 and TRBJ2-2; TRBD1 aligns across 7 bases. The V gene end was trimmed by 4 bases and the J gene end by 1 base; junction bases not matched to a gene: 7. The germline V gene encodes CDR1 SGHRS and CDR2 YFSETQ. CDR3 length equals 16 residues. The CDR3 here is CASSEATGRNTGELFF. Written as DNA, the CDR3 is TGCGCCAGCAGCGAAGCGACAGGGAGGAACACCGGGGAGCTGTTTTTT.

This clone was seen a few times. The rearrangement joins TRBV6-5 to TRBJ2-1; 11 nucleotides line up with TRBD2. CDR3 length: 15 residues. CDR1 MNHEY and CDR2 SVGAGI come from the germline V gene. With V trimmed by 5 bases and J by 5 bases, 5 bases remained unmatched. The CDR3 sequence is CASSALAGGHNEQFF. DNA for the CDR3: TGTGCCAGCAGTGCTCTAGCGGGAGGACACAATGAGCAGTTCTTC.

This CDR3 reads CASSPGTLGANVLTF. DNA for the CDR3: TGTGCCAGCAGCCCCGGGACTCTGGGGGCCAACGTCCTGACTTTC. V and J are TRBV9 and TRBJ2-6; maybe TRBD2 (6 bases). Germline CDR1 reads SGDLS; CDR2 reads YYNGEE. V was pared by 4 bases and J by 4 bases, with 12 bases between. This CDR3 is 15 amino acids long.

The chain recombines TRBV10-2 with TRBJ1-3, with D possibly TRBD1 on 5 matching bases. The germline V and J ends were trimmed by 2 bases and 2 bases, with 16 bases remaining between them. From germline, CDR1 is WSHSY and CDR2 SAAADI. The CDR3 has 17 amino acids. Written as DNA, the CDR3 is TGCGCCAGCAGTGAGAATGTGGGAACAGGACCTGGAAACACCATATATTTT. Its protein product is CASSENVGTGPGNTIYF.

This chain uses TRBV27 with TRBJ2-7; D is possibly TRBD2 (6 bases). The CDR3 length is 14 residues. Trimming removed 2 bases at V and 2 bases at J, with 10 bases between. Germline CDR1 reads MNHEY; CDR2 reads SMNVEV (reference sequence). In DNA form, the CDR3 reads TGTGCCAGCAGTTTAGCGGGGACCACCTACGAGCAGTACTTC. Translation gives CASSLAGTTYEQYF.